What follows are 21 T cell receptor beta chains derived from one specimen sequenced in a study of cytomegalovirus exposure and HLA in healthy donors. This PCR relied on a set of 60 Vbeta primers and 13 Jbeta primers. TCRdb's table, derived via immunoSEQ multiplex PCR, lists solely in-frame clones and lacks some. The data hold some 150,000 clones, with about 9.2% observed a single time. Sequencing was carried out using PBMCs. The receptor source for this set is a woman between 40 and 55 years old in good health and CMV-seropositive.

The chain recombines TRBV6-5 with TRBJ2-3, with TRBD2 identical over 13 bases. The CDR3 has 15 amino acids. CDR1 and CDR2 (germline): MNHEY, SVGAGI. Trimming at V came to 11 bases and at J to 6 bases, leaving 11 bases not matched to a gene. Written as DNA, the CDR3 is TGTGCCGGCCTAGTGACTAGCGGGGGGTGGGATACGCAGTATTTT. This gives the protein CAGLVTSGGWDTQYF.

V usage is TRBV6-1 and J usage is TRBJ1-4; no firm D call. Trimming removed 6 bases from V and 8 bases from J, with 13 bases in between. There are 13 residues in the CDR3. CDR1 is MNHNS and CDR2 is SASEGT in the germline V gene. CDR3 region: CASSEVVLEKLFF. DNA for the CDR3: TGTGCCAGCAGCGAGGTGGTCTTAGAAAAACTGTTTTTT.

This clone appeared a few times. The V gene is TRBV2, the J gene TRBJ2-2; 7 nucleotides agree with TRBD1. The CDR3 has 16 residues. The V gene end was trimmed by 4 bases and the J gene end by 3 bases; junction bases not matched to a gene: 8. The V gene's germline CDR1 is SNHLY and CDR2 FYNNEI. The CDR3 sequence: CASSAQTGRDTGELFF. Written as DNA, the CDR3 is TGTGCCAGCAGTGCCCAGACAGGGAGAGACACCGGGGAGCTGTTTTTT.

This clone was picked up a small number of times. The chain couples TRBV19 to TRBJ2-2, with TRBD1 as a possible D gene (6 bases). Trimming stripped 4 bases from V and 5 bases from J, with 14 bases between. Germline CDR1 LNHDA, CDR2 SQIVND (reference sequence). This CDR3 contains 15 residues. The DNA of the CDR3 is TGTGCCAGTAGTAGCAGGGGCCCATATACCGGGGAGCTGTTTTTT. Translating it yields CASSSRGPYTGELFF.

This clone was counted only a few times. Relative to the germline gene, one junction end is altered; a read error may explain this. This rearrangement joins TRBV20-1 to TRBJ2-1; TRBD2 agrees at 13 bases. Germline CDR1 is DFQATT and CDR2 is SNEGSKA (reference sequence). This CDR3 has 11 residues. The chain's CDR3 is CSAGTSGAQLF. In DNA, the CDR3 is TGCAGTGCCGGGACTAGCGGGGCCCAGCTCTTC.

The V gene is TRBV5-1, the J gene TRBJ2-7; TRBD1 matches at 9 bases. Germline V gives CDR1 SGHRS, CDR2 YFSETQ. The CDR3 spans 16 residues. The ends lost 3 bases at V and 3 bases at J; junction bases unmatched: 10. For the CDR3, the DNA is TGCGCCAGCAGCTCTATGTTTACGGGACAGGGCTACGAGCAGTACTTC. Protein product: CASSSMFTGQGYEQYF.

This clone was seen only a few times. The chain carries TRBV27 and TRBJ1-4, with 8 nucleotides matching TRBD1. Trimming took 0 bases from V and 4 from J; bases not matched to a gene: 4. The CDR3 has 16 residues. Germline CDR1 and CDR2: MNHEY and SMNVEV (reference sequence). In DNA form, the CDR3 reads TGTGCCAGCAGTTTATCGATGACAGGGGTTAATGAAAAACTGTTTTTT. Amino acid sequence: CASSLSMTGVNEKLFF.

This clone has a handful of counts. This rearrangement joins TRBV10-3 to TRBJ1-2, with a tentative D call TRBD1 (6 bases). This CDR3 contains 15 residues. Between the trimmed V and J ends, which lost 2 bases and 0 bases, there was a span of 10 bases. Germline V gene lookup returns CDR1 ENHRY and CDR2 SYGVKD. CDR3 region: CAISEDRTPNYGYTF. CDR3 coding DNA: TGTGCCATCAGTGAGGACAGGACTCCTAACTATGGCTACACCTTC.

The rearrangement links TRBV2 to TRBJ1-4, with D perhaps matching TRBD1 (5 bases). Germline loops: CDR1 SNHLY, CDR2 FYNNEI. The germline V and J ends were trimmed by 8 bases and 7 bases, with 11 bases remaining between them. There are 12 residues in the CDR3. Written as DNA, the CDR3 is TGTGCCAGCGAACAGGATGGTGAAAAACTGTTTTTT. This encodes CASEQDGEKLFF.

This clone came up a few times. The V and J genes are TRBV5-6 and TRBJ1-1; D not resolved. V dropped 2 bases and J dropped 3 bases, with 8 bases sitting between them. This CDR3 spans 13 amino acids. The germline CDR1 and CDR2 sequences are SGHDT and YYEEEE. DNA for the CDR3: TGTGCCAGCAGCTTTTCGGGTTACACTGAAGCTTTCTTT. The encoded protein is CASSFSGYTEAFF. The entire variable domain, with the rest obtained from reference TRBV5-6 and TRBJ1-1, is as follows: DAGVTQSPTHLIKTRGQQVTLRCSPKSGHDTVSWYQQALGQGPQFIFQYYEEEERQRGNFPDRFSGHQFPNYSSELNVNALLLGDSALYLCASSFSGYTEAFFGQGTRLTVV.

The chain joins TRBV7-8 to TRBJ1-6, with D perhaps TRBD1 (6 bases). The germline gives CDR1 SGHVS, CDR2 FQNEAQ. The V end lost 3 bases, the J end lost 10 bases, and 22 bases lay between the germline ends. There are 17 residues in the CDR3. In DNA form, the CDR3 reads TGTGCCAGCAGCTTCTATCAGGGGCAGGGTTCAGACTCACCCCTCCACTTT. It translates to CASSFYQGQGSDSPLHF.

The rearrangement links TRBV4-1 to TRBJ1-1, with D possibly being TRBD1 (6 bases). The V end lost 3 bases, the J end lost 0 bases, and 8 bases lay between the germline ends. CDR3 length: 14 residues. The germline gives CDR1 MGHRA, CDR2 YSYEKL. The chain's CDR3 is CASSHRQVNTEAFF. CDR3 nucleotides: TGCGCCAGCAGCCACCGACAGGTGAACACTGAAGCTTTCTTT.

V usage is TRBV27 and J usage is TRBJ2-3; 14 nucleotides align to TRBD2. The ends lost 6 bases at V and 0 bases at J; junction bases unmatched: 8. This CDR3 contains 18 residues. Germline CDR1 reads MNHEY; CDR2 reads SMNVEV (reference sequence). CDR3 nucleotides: TGTGCCAGCAGCGGCGGACTAGCGGGGGGCCCTAGCACAGATACGCAGTATTTT. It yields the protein CASSGGLAGGPSTDTQYF.

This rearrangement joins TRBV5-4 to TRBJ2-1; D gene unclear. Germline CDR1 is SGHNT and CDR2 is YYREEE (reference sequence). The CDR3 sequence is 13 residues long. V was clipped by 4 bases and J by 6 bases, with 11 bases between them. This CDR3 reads CASSSPPGNEQFF. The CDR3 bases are TGTGCCAGCAGCAGCCCCCCGGGCAATGAGCAGTTCTTC.

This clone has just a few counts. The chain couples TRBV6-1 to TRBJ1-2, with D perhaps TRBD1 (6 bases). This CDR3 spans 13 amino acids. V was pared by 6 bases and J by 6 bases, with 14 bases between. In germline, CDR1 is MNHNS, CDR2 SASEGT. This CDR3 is CASRPQGRDGYTF. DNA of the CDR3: TGTGCCAGCAGACCTCAGGGGCGGGATGGCTACACCTTC.

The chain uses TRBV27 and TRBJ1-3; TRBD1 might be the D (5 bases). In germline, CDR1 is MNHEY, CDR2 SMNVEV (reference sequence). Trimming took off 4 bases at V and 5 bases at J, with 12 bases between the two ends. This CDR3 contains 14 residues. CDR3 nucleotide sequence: TGTGCCAGCAGTTCCAGGGTTGATAGAAACACCATATATTTT. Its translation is CASSSRVDRNTIYF.

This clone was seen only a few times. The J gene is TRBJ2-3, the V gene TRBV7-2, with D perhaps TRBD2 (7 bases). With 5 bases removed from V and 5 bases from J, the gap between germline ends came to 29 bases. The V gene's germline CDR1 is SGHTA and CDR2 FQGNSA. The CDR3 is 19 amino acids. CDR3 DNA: TGTGCCAGCAGCGACCGCTCCCTATTTGCTACCGGGGGGCTAGATACGCAGTATTTT. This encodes CASSDRSLFATGGLDTQYF.

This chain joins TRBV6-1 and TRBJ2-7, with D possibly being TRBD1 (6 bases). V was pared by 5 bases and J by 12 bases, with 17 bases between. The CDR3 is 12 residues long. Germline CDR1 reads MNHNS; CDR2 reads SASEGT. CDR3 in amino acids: CASSRTGTLRYF. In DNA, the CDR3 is TGTGCCAGCAGTCGCACAGGGACCCTGCGGTACTTC.

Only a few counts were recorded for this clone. The CDR3 DNA reads TGTGCCAGCAGCCAAGATCTTGAGGGTGGCTACACCTTC. It codes for CASSQDLEGGYTF. The rearrangement joins TRBV14 to TRBJ1-2; unclear D gene. Germline V gene lookup returns CDR1 SGHDN and CDR2 FVKESK. This CDR3 region has 13 residues. V lost 0 bases and J lost 7, with 9 bases in between.

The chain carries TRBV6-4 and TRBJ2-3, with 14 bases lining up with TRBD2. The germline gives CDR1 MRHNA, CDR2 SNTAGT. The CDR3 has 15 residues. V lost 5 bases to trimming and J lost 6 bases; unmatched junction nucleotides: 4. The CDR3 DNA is TGTGCCAGCAGTCGACTAGCGGGGGGGATGGATACGCAGTATTTT. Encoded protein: CASSRLAGGMDTQYF.

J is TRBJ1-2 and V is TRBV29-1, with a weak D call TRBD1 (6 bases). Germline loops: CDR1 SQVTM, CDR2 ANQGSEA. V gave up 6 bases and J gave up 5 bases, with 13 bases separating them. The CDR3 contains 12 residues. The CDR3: CSVAQGSYGYTF. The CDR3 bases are TGCAGCGTCGCACAGGGATCTTATGGCTACACCTTC.